The source of this T cell receptor beta chain is a study of shared clonotypes between healthy human individuals. Study outcomes and limitations: When naive CD4 clonotypes were compared across a few donors, around 4.6% were shared. Naive subsets usually exceeded memory subsets in estimated richness. All-four-donor shared clonotypes had higher generation probabilities than non-shared clonotypes did.

Notes on this clone: No antigen is known for it.

Unmatched junction bases numbered 4, after V lost 0 bases and J lost 0 bases. The CDR3 sequence is 17 residues long. From germline, CDR1 is SEHNR and CDR2 FQNEAQ (reference sequence). Terminally differentiated effector memory CD45RA+ cells were excluded from the naive CD8 cells, which were CD45RO-negative and positively selected for CCR7. As originally analysed: Junction-only sequences produced by ImmunoSEQ had no quality scores, so filtering differed. TCRdb's table, derived via immunoSEQ multiplex PCR, lists solely in-frame clones and lacks some. V, J and clone size derive from that table, while D and trimming were established from the DNA sequence. The sample carries roughly 2.1 million clones, 93% recorded once.

Sequenced input: naive CD8+ T cells from PBMCs. The sequence was obtained from a man between 18 and 35 years old in good health. Some clones in this sample may be carry-over from other donors' samples. This chain joins TRBV7-9 and TRBJ1-4; 7 bases are a match to TRBD1. The CDR3 DNA follows: TGTGCCAGCAGCTTAGCGGGACAGCGTGCAACTAATGAAAAACTGTTTTTT. Its translation is CASSLAGQRATNEKLFF. The full variable domain, rest sourced from reference TRBV7-9 and TRBJ1-4, is DTGVSQNPRHKITKRGQNVTFRCDPISEHNRLYWYRQTLGQGPEFLTYFQNEAQLEKSRLLSDRFSAERPKGSFSTLEIQRTEQGDSAMYLCASSLAGQRATNEKLFFGSGTQLSVL.